This T cell receptor beta chain was documented in a study of CD8+ T cells in alopecia areata. About the research overall: Tofacitinib ran 6 to 18 months, followed by 6 months off drug. Broader study findings: Scalp clonality decreased significantly with tofacitinib, and so did expanded CD8+ clones among the top 100.

Treatment in this sample: oral pan-JAK inhibitor, 5-10 mg twice daily. CD4+ and CD8+ T cells were sorted from PBMCs. A note on this clone: Its matching antigen is unknown.

This CDR3 has 16 amino acids. Trimming shortened V by 1 base and J by 4 bases, and 16 bases separated the two germline ends. The germline CDR1 and CDR2 sequences are LNHNV and YYDKDF (reference sequence). As the sequencing template, cDNA was produced by extracting RNA and reverse transcribing it. Clones were read by immunoSEQ multiplex PCR, and TCRdb kept only the in-frame ones, dropping some. The table has over 150,000 clones, around half seen once; the top ten hold 10% to 14%. The sequenced sample was CD8+ T cells sorted from blood, obtained at week 24, from a patient treated with tofacitinib. The TCR was taken from a human donor with alopecia areata. The rearrangement uses TRBV15 and TRBJ1-2, with a tentative D call TRBD1 (5 bases). CDR3 nucleotide sequence: TGTGCCACCAGCAGAGGAGATTCGACAGACTTCTATGGCTACACCTTC. Residues: CATSRGDSTDFYGYTF.